One sample yielded the 5 T cell receptor beta chains listed below, sequenced in a study of T cells in Graves' hyperthyroidism and ophthalmopathy. Researchers amplified the TCR beta CDR3 regions from RNA transcripts. HTBI primers were employed in a first-round RT-PCR of the TCR CDR3. Via MiXCR, TCRdb re-called the multiplex PCR reads, giving one row per CDR3 protein. The table shows approximately 420,000 distinct CDR3 sequences, with 15% occurring only once. The sample consisted of blood. These receptors originate from a woman aged 25 to 45 with Graves' hyperthyroidism.

The V gene is TRBV19, the J gene TRBJ2-7; a possible D gene is TRBD2 (5 bases). The CDR3 consists of 15 residues. Deletions cut 4 bases from V and 0 bases from J, with 13 bases between. Germline V CDR1 and CDR2: LNHDA, SQIVND (reference sequence). The CDR3 DNA sequence: TGTGCCAGTAGTAAAGCGGCCTCTAGCTCCTACGAGCAGTACTTC. It yields the protein CASSKAASSSYEQYF.

Ten or more counts support this clonotype. The chain employs TRBV27 and TRBJ2-5, with TRBD2 identical over 10 bases. Germline assignment: CDR1 MNHEY and CDR2 SMNVEV (reference sequence). V shed 3 bases, J shed 2 bases, and the junction held 0 bases outside the gene matches. This CDR3 has 14 residues. This chain's CDR3 is CASSFSGRQETQYF. CDR3 coding DNA: TGTGCCAGCAGTTTTAGCGGGAGGCAAGAGACCCAGTACTTC.

This clonotype appeared many times. The rearrangement uses TRBV7-9 and TRBJ2-3, with unresolved D. Germline assignment: CDR1 SEHNR and CDR2 FQNEAQ (reference sequence). Deletions cut 5 bases from V and 2 bases from J, with 23 bases between. This CDR3 is built from 18 residues. The CDR3 spells CASSSSLGQELLTDTQYF. CDR3 DNA: TGTGCCAGCAGCAGCAGCCTCGGGCAGGAGCTCCTCACAGATACGCAGTATTTT.

Concerning this clonotype itself: A read error may explain this, as a much larger clone is one base away. The J gene is TRBJ2-7, the V gene TRBV20-1, with 7 nucleotides matching TRBD2. V gave up 5 bases and J gave up 3 bases; unmatched junction bases: 16. The germline gives CDR1 DFQATT, CDR2 SNEGSKA (reference sequence). This CDR3 has 16 residues. The CDR3 loop reads CSASRLPGRRVYEQYF. The CDR3 nucleotides are TGCAGTGCTTCTCGCCTCCCCGGGAGGCGGGTCTACGAGCAGTACTTC.

The chain recombines TRBV29-1 with TRBJ2-3; 10 nucleotides line up with TRBD1. Trimming removed 7 bases from V and 4 bases from J; junction bases left unmatched: 5. CDR1 is SQVTM and CDR2 is ANQGSEA in the germline V gene. The CDR3 consists of 13 residues. CDR3 residues: CSGETGGADTQYF. CDR3 sequence (DNA): TGCAGCGGTGAGACAGGGGGCGCAGATACGCAGTATTTT.